Listed here is a single TCR beta chain. Its specificity is not known. Assay used: immunoSEQ multiplex PCR; TCRdb lists only in-frame clones, some missing. The table has 99,000 or so clones, about 90% seen once. The CDR3 length is 12 residues. From germline, CDR1 is SGDLS and CDR2 YYNGEE. The V end was cut by 4 bases, the J end by 15 bases, with 17 bases between. This entry is derived from a study of graft-versus-host responses after intestinal transplantation. The overall study: The study gave all recipients anti-thymocyte globulin induction, then tacrolimus and steroids for 2 to 3 years. Findings of the study overall: Among recipient marrow samples, GvH clones were found; some appeared first in ileum or blood. With peak circulating GvH clone levels came an association with early post-transplant HvG declines. Within the allografts of patients who had graft-donor T cell macrochimerism, graft-versus-host to host-versus-graft clonal ratios were high.

The clonotype originates from a human donor who received an intestinal transplant. Sequenced here: unstimulated CD4+ T cells sorted from spleen or lymph node cells, sampled before intestinal transplant. The V gene is TRBV9, the J gene TRBJ2-1; D unresolved. For the CDR3, the DNA is TGTGCCAGCAGCCTAGGAAGGGCCGCGCCGTTCTTC. Translation: CASSLGRAAPFF.